The 9 T cell receptor beta chains below all came from one sample that was sequenced in a study of T cells in Graves' hyperthyroidism and ophthalmopathy. Amplified regions were TCR beta CDR3 sequences from RNA transcripts. HTBI primers drove first-round RT-PCR of the TCR CDR3. One entry per CDR3 protein, called by TCRdb with MiXCR from the multiplex PCR reads. This sample carries about 290,000 distinct CDR3 sequences, around 17% of them seen once, and the ten largest clones take approximately 35%. The sample was blood. The receptors were sampled from a man under 40 with Graves' hyperthyroidism.

This clonotype was counted ten times or more. The chain combines TRBV28 with TRBJ2-3; D might be TRBD2 (6 bases). The CDR3 spans 13 residues. Germline V lookup: CDR1 MDHEN, CDR2 SYDVKM. The V end lost 3 bases, the J end lost 8 bases, and 12 bases lay between the germline ends. CDR3 in DNA: TGTGCCAGCAGTTTTCGGGGGTGGGGTACGCAGTATTTT. Translation: CASSFRGWGTQYF.

This clonotype was seen more than once but under ten times. J is TRBJ1-1 and V is TRBV12-3 or TRBV12-4; a weak D match, TRBD1 (6 bases). This CDR3 is 13 amino acids long. Deletions cut 7 bases from V and 4 bases from J, with 13 bases between. DNA of the CDR3: TGTGCCAGCACTCTGGGGGGGGCCACTGAAGCTTTCTTT. As protein: CASTLGGATEAFF.

This clonotype is a singleton in its sample. The chain recombines TRBV12-3 or TRBV12-4 with TRBJ2-3; 7 bases match TRBD2. After removal of 2 bases from V and 4 bases from J, the junction contained 9 bases not matched to a gene. This CDR3 is 16 amino acids long. CDR3 DNA: TGTGCCAGCAGTTTAATCTCTGGCGGGAGTGCAGATACGCAGTATTTT. Its translation: CASSLISGGSADTQYF.

This clonotype was observed a handful of times. The rearrangement joins TRBV7-2 to TRBJ2-1, with D uncertain. The ends were cut back, 3 bases at V and 8 bases at J, with 11 bases in the middle. Germline V lookup: CDR1 SGHTA, CDR2 FQGNSA. This CDR3 is built from 13 residues. The CDR3 protein is CASSFLSIDEQFF. The CDR3 nucleotides read TGTGCCAGCAGCTTCCTCAGTATCGATGAGCAGTTCTTC.

This clonotype turned up a few times. This sequence joins TRBV20-1 and TRBJ2-7; TRBD2 matches at 9 bases. This CDR3 spans 13 amino acids. Germline V gene lookup returns CDR1 DFQATT and CDR2 SNEGSKA (reference sequence). The CDR3: CSSGVAGEGEQYF. The CDR3 DNA sequence: TGCAGCTCTGGAGTAGCGGGAGAGGGCGAGCAGTACTTC.

The chain carries TRBV24-1 and TRBJ2-5; D unresolved. The CDR3 extends over 13 amino acids. The germline V and J ends were trimmed by 3 bases and 5 bases, with 9 bases remaining between them. CDR1 is KGHDR, CDR2 SFDVKD, per germline. CDR3 protein: CATSDPTRETQYF. The CDR3, as DNA: TGTGCCACCAGTGATCCCACAAGGGAGACCCAGTACTTC.

Note on this clonotype: A read error may account for a junction end that differs from germline. This chain joins TRBV3-1 and TRBJ1-4; D gene uncertain. The CDR3 sequence is 17 residues long. Germline V CDR1 and CDR2: LGHDT, YNNKEL (reference sequence). For the CDR3, the DNA is TGTGCCAGCAGCCAAGTGGATGGTGGCGGGTTGGGCGAAAGACTGTTTTTT. Translation: CASSQVDGGGLGERLFF.

This clonotype was recorded many times. This sequence joins TRBV27 and TRBJ2-7; D unresolved. Germline V CDR1 and CDR2: MNHEY, SMNVEV (reference sequence). This CDR3 region has 11 residues. V shed 5 bases and J shed 7 bases, with 9 bases lying between them. The chain's CDR3 is CASSNHWEQYF. Written as DNA, the CDR3 is TGTGCCAGCAGTAACCATTGGGAGCAGTACTTC.

This clonotype was detected once. A much larger clone differs by one base, so this may be a read error. The chain recombines TRBV30 with TRBJ2-7, with TRBD2 matching 8 bases. V was pared by 7 bases and J by 5 bases, with 10 bases of the junction left unmatched. CDR1 and CDR2 from the germline V gene are GTSNPN and SVGIG (reference sequence). This CDR3 contains 13 residues. This CDR3 is CASSGSREHEQYF. CDR3 bases: TGTGCCTCGAGCGGGAGCAGGGAACACGAGCAGTACTTC.